The 23 T cell receptor beta chains reported below all come from one sample, sequenced in a study of T-cell memory formation after mild COVID-19. TCRdb processed the 5' RACE reads anew with MiXCR; each CDR3 protein has one entry. The data hold 350,000 to 450,000 distinct CDR3 sequences, with 25% to 30% observed a single time. Sample: PBMCs or a T cell subset sorted from them (not recorded which). The origin of the receptors is an adult woman who had mild COVID-19 (a few samples of this study predate the infection). Cell type and time point are not known.

The V call is TRBV5-1, the J call TRBJ1-1, with TRBD1 matching 7 bases. Germline values: CDR1 SGHRS, CDR2 YFSETQ. This CDR3 contains 15 residues. Losses at the gene ends were 0 bases for V and 5 bases for J; bases not matched to a gene: 7. The CDR3, as DNA: TGCGCCAGCAGCTTGGAGGTGACAGGGCCAACTGAAGCTTTCTTT. It encodes CASSLEVTGPTEAFF.

This clonotype has only a few counts. The V and J genes are TRBV7-9 and TRBJ2-3; D could derive from TRBD1 or TRBD2 (5 bases each). Trimming took 4 bases from V and 6 from J, leaving 8 bases between them. CDR3 size: 12 residues. The germline V gene encodes CDR1 SEHNR and CDR2 FQNEAQ (reference sequence). The CDR3 sequence: CASSWDGDTQYF. For the CDR3, the DNA is TGTGCCAGCAGCTGGGACGGCGATACGCAGTATTTT.

The chain uses TRBV29-1 and TRBJ1-1; D is unclear. V was cut by 4 bases and J by 4 bases, with 7 bases left in between. This CDR3 contains 11 residues. Looked up from germline, CDR1 is SQVTM and CDR2 is ANQGSEA. The CDR3 nucleotides are TGCAGCGTTGGAGTGGCCACTGAAGCTTTCTTT. It specifies CSVGVATEAFF.

V and J are TRBV12-3 or TRBV12-4 and TRBJ1-1; TRBD1 matches 9 bases. The V and J ends lost 6 bases and 5 bases, in that order; junction bases with no gene match: 4. The CDR3 is 13 residues long. The CDR3: CASSPQGATEAFF. In DNA, the CDR3 is TGTGCCAGCAGCCCACAGGGGGCAACTGAAGCTTTCTTT.

The V call is TRBV4-1, the J call TRBJ2-5; D ambiguous. CDR1 and CDR2 from the germline V gene are MGHRA and YSYEKL. The V end was cut by 1 base, the J end by 1 base, with 10 bases between. The CDR3 is 15 residues long. The CDR3 sequence is CASSQGRTTQETQYF. The CDR3 DNA reads as TGCGCCAGCAGCCAAGGCAGGACCACCCAAGAGACCCAGTACTTC.

The chain joins TRBV10-3 to TRBJ1-2, with TRBD1 matching over 7 bases. Losses at the gene ends were 2 bases for V and 8 bases for J; bases not matched to a gene: 8. Germline assignment: CDR1 ENHRY and CDR2 SYGVKD. CDR3 length equals 14 residues. The CDR3 DNA reads TGTGCCATCAGTGAGACGGGACAGCTAGCGGGCTACACCTTC. This encodes CAISETGQLAGYTF.

The rearrangement joins TRBV20-1 to TRBJ2-7; maybe TRBD2 (5 bases). The germline gives CDR1 DFQATT, CDR2 SNEGSKA (reference sequence). The germline V and J ends were trimmed by 5 bases and 2 bases, with 13 bases remaining between them. This CDR3 has 13 amino acids. DNA for the CDR3: TGCAGTGCTCCCCTGGTCGGGACCTACGAGCAGTACTTC. This encodes CSAPLVGTYEQYF.

The chain uses TRBV6-6 and TRBJ2-4; 7 bases match TRBD1. The J segment lost 0 bases and the V segment lost 5 bases, leaving 10 bases of the junction unmatched. This CDR3 comprises 17 residues. Germline V gene data show CDR1 as MNHNY and CDR2 as SVGAGI (reference sequence). In nucleotides, the CDR3 is TGTGCCAGCAGTGGGGACAGTCCAACGCTAGCCAAAAACATTCAGTACTTC. This gives the protein CASSGDSPTLAKNIQYF.

The chain has TRBV6-2 or TRBV6-3 and TRBJ2-7; D is possibly TRBD2 (6 bases). The CDR3 runs 15 residues. Germline lookup yields CDR1 MNHEY and CDR2 SVGEGT. V lost 5 bases to trimming and J lost 1 base, with 15 bases between them. CDR3 DNA sequence: TGTGCCAGCAGTACCTTTGGGGGAGGATCCTACGAGCAGTACTTC. Translating gives CASSTFGGGSYEQYF.

This clonotype was detected a few times. The chain uses TRBV2 and TRBJ2-1; D is perhaps TRBD1 (6 bases). The CDR3 length is 13 residues. CDR1 SNHLY and CDR2 FYNNEI come from the germline V gene. V dropped 2 bases and J dropped 6 bases, with 8 bases sitting between them. The CDR3 loop reads CASSELQGNEQFF. The DNA for the CDR3 is TGTGCCAGCAGTGAACTACAGGGCAATGAGCAGTTCTTC.

This clonotype was counted a few times. The rearrangement joins TRBV15 to TRBJ1-5; D remains ambiguous. Germline lookup yields CDR1 LNHNV and CDR2 YYDKDF (reference sequence). V lost 2 bases and J 6 bases, leaving 17 bases between the germline ends. The CDR3 totals 16 residues. Written as DNA, the CDR3 is TGTGCCACCAGCAGATCCACGGTCAACTTGATTCAGCCCCAGCATTTT. This sequence encodes CATSRSTVNLIQPQHF.

The CDR3 bases are TGTGCCAGCAGTTACAGGGGGACTAATGAAAAACTGTTTTTT. Protein product: CASSYRGTNEKLFF. The chain carries TRBV7-2 and TRBJ1-4; the match to TRBD1 covers 8 bases. Unmatched junction bases numbered 2, after V lost 6 bases and J lost 2 bases. The CDR3 totals 14 residues. The germline V gene encodes CDR1 SGHTA and CDR2 FQGNSA.

This chain uses TRBV4-3 with TRBJ1-2; D uncertain. Trimming removed 0 bases at V and 4 bases at J, with 6 bases between. Per germline, CDR1 LGHNA and CDR2 YSLEER. The CDR3 loop spans 13 amino acids. The CDR3 nucleotides are TGCGCCAGCAGCCAAGATTGGGGCTATGGCTACACCTTC. Its protein product is CASSQDWGYGYTF.

This sequence joins TRBV14 and TRBJ2-7, with D perhaps given as TRBD1 or TRBD2 (6 bases each). The germline V gene encodes CDR1 SGHDN and CDR2 FVKESK. V shed 1 base and J shed 7 bases, with 14 bases lying between them. This CDR3 has 14 amino acids. CDR3 protein: CASSQAWGALEQYF. DNA for the CDR3: TGTGCCAGCAGCCAAGCATGGGGGGCGCTTGAGCAGTACTTC. Full variable domain (rest looked up from reference TRBV14 and TRBJ2-7): EAGVTQFPSHSVIEKGQTVTLRCDPISGHDNLYWYRRVMGKEIKFLLHFVKESKQDESGMPNNRFLAERTGGTYSTLKVQPAELEDSGVYFCASSQAWGALEQYFGPGTRLTVT.

The V and J genes are TRBV20-1 and TRBJ2-7; no clear D gene. Trimming cost V 3 bases and J 2 bases, with 8 bases left between them. The CDR3 contains 12 residues. From germline, CDR1 is DFQATT and CDR2 SNEGSKA (reference sequence). CDR3: CSARGVTYEQYF. The CDR3 DNA reads as TGCAGTGCTAGGGGCGTAACCTACGAGCAGTACTTC.

This clonotype came up a few times. V is TRBV24-1 and J is TRBJ2-3, with a tentative D call TRBD2 (5 bases). Germline loops: CDR1 KGHDR, CDR2 SFDVKD. Trimming left V 3 bases short and J 9 bases short, with 15 bases between. The CDR3 runs 14 residues. DNA for the CDR3: TGTGCCACCAGTGATCTTCGGTTGGGGAGCACGCAGTATTTT. It is translated as CATSDLRLGSTQYF.

This clonotype turned up a few times. V usage is TRBV20-1 and J usage is TRBJ2-1, with 10 bases identical to TRBD1. The CDR3 extends over 13 amino acids. The V segment lost 6 bases and the J segment 7 bases; nucleotides outside the gene matches: 6. Germline loops: CDR1 DFQATT, CDR2 SNEGSKA (reference sequence). The CDR3 loop is CSAPGQGLNEQFF. DNA for the CDR3: TGCAGTGCACCGGGACAGGGGTTGAATGAGCAGTTCTTC.

CDR3 residues: CSARNGERGRGNEQFF. The DNA of the CDR3 is TGCAGTGCTAGAAATGGCGAGCGGGGACGGGGGAATGAGCAGTTCTTC. V is TRBV20-1 and J is TRBJ2-1; 7 nucleotides line up with TRBD2. This CDR3 spans 16 amino acids. V was clipped by 2 bases and J by 7 bases; unmatched bases: 14. CDR1 and CDR2 from the germline V gene are DFQATT and SNEGSKA (reference sequence).

There are a few counts of this clonotype. This chain links TRBV6-6 with TRBJ2-7; D unclear. Trimming shortened V by 2 bases and J by 0 bases, and 11 bases separated the two germline ends. This CDR3 contains 15 residues. Looked up from germline, CDR1 is MNHNY and CDR2 is SVGAGI (reference sequence). The CDR3 loop is CASSYGDRASYEQYF. The CDR3, as DNA: TGTGCCAGCAGTTACGGCGATAGGGCCTCCTACGAGCAGTACTTC.

The chain uses TRBV7-6 and TRBJ2-1; 8 positions match TRBD1. The CDR3 loop spans 14 amino acids. Unmatched junction bases numbered 6, after V lost 1 base and J lost 10 bases. Germline V lookup: CDR1 SGHVS, CDR2 FNYEAQ. In nucleotides, the CDR3 is TGTGCCAGCAGCTTAGAAAGGACAGGGCGGGAGCAGTTCTTC. Its protein product is CASSLERTGREQFF.

The genes are TRBV20-1 and TRBJ1-2; no reliable D call. V was pared by 0 bases and J by 4 bases, with 6 bases between. The CDR3 sequence is 12 residues long. Germline V lookup: CDR1 DFQATT, CDR2 SNEGSKA (reference sequence). CDR3 DNA sequence: TGCAGTGCTAGAGAAGAGCGCTATGGCTACACCTTC. It encodes CSAREERYGYTF.

This chain uses TRBV24-1 with TRBJ2-1; no clear D gene. The germline V and J ends were trimmed by 9 bases and 9 bases, with 17 bases remaining between them. Germline CDR1 KGHDR, CDR2 SFDVKD. The length of the CDR3 is 13 residues. CDR3 amino acids: CATVGWASAEQFF. In nucleotides, the CDR3 is TGTGCCACCGTGGGGTGGGCGAGCGCTGAGCAGTTCTTC.

The chain recombines TRBV28 with TRBJ2-1, with D possibly being TRBD2 (6 bases). Trimming took 6 bases from V and 0 from J, leaving 9 bases between them. The CDR3 is 14 amino acids. Germline loops: CDR1 MDHEN, CDR2 SYDVKM. CDR3 amino acids: CASREGTSYNEQFF. The CDR3 region has the DNA TGTGCCAGCAGGGAGGGGACCTCCTACAATGAGCAGTTCTTC. Filled out from reference TRBV28 and TRBJ2-1, the complete variable domain reads DVKVTQSSRYLVKRTGEKVFLECVQDMDHENMFWYRQDPGLGLRLIYFSYDVKMKEKGDIPEGYSVSREKKERFSLILESASTNQTSMYLCASREGTSYNEQFFGPGTRLTVL.